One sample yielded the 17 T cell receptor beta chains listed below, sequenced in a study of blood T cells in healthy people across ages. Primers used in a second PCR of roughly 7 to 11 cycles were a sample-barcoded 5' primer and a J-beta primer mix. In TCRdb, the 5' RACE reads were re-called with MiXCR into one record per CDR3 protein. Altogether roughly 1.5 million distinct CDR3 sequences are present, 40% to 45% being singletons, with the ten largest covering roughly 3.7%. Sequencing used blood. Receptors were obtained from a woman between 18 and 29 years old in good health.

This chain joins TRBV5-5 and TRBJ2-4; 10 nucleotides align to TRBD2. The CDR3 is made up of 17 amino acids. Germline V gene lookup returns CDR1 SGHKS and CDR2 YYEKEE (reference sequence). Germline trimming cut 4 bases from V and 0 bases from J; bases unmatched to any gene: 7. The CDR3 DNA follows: TGTGCCAGCAGCGAAGGACTAGCGGTAGTAGCCAAAAACATTCAGTACTTC. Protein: CASSEGLAVVAKNIQYF.

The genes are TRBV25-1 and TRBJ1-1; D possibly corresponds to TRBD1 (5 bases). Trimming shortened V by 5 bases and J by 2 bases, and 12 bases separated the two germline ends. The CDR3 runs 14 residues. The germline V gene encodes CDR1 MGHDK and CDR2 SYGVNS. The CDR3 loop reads CASSRTKVNTEAFF. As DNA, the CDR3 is TGTGCCAGCAGTCGGACAAAAGTCAACACTGAAGCTTTCTTT.

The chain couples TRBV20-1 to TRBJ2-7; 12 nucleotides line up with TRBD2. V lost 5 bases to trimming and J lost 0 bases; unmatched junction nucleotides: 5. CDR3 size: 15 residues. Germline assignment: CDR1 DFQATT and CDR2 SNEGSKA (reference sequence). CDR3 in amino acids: CSAGPSGRASYEQYF. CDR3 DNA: TGCAGTGCTGGACCTAGCGGGAGGGCCTCCTACGAGCAGTACTTC.

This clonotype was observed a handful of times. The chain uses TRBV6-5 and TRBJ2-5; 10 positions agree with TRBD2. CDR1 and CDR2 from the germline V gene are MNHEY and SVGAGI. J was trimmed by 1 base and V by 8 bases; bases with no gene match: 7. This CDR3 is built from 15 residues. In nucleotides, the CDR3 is TGTGCCAGCCTCCCACGGACTAGCGGCCAAGAGACCCAGTACTTC. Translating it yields CASLPRTSGQETQYF.

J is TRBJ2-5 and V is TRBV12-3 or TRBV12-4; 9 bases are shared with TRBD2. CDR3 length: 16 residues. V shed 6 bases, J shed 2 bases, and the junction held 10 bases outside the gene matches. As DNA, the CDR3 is TGTGCCAGCAGCCACAGGAGCGGGGGGAAACAAGAGACCCAGTACTTC. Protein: CASSHRSGGKQETQYF.

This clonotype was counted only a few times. Here the CDR3 DNA reads TGTGCCAGCAGTCAGACGGGCAATTCACCCCTCCACTTT. It is translated as CASSQTGNSPLHF. The chain has TRBV6-2 or TRBV6-3 and TRBJ1-6, with D uncertain. The V end lost 5 bases, the J end lost 7 bases, and 9 bases lay between the germline ends. The CDR3 spans 13 residues. CDR1 MNHEY and CDR2 SVGEGT come from the germline V gene.

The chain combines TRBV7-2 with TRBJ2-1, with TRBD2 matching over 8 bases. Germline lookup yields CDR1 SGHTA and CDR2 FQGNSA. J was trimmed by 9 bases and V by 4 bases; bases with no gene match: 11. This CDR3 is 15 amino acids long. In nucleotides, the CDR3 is TGTGCCAGCAGCTCTTTAACGGGAGGGCCGGGTGAGCAGTTCTTC. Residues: CASSSLTGGPGEQFF. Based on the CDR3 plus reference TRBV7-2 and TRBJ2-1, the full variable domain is GAGVSQSPSNKVTEKGKDVELRCDPISGHTALYWYRQSLGQGLEFLIYFQGNSAPDKSGLPSDRFSAERTGGSVSTLTIQRTQQEDSAVYLCASSSLTGGPGEQFFGPGTRLTVL.

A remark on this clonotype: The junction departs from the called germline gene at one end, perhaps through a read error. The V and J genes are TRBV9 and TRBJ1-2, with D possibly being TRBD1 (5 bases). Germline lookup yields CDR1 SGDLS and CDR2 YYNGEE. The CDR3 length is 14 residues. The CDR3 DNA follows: TGTGCCAGCAGCGTAGGGGGGTTGAGTTATGGCTACATCTTC. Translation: CASSVGGLSYGYIF.

The CDR3 nucleotides are TGTGCCAGCAGTTACGGTACTAGCGTCTCCTACGAGCAGTACTTC. Protein product: CASSYGTSVSYEQYF. The rearrangement uses TRBV6-2 or TRBV6-3 and TRBJ2-7, with TRBD2 matching 7 bases. With V trimmed by 2 bases and J by 0 bases, 4 bases remained unmatched. This CDR3 has 15 residues. Looked up from germline, CDR1 is MNHEY and CDR2 is SVGEGT.

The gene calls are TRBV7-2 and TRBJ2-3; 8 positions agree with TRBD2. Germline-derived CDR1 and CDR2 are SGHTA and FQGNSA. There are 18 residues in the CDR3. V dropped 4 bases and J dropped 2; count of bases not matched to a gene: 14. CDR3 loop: CASSYTGTRVLHTDTQYF. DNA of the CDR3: TGTGCCAGCAGCTACACCGGGACTAGGGTCTTACACACAGATACGCAGTATTTT.

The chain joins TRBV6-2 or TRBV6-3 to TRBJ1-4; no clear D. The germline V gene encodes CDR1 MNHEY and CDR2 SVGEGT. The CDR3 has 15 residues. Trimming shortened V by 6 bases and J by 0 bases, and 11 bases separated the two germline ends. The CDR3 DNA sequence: TGTGCCAGCAGCCCCGAGTTCGCAACTAATGAAAAACTGTTTTTT. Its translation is CASSPEFATNEKLFF.

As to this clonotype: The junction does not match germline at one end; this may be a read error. CDR3 loop: CASSTRVGETQYF. CDR3 in DNA: TGTGCTAGCAGCACCAGGGTAGGGGAGACCCAGTACTTC. V and J are TRBV7-7 and TRBJ2-5; possible D gene TRBD1, 5 bases. Germline V gene data show CDR1 as SSHAT and CDR2 as FNYEAQ (reference sequence). The CDR3 covers 13 residues.

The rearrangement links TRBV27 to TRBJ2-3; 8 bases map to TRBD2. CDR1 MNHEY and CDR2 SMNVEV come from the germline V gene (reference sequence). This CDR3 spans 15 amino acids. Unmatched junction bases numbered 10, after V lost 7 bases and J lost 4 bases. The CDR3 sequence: CASMEGSGSSDTQYF. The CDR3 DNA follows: TGTGCCAGCATGGAAGGAAGCGGGAGTTCAGATACGCAGTATTTT.

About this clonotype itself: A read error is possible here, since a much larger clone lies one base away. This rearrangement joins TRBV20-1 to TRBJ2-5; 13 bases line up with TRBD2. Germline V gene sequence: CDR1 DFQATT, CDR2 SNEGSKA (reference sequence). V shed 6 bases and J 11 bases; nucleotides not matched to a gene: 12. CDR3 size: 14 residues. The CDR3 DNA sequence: TGCAGTGCCCGGGGACTAGCGGGATACAATGAGCAGTACTTC. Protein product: CSARGLAGYNEQYF.

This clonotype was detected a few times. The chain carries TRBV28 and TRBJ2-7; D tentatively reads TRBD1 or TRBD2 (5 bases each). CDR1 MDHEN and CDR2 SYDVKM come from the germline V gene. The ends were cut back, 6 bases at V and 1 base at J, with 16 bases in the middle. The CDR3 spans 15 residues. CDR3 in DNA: TGTGCCAGCAGGCCGACCGGGACGGCTTCCTACGAGCAGTACTTC. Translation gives CASRPTGTASYEQYF.

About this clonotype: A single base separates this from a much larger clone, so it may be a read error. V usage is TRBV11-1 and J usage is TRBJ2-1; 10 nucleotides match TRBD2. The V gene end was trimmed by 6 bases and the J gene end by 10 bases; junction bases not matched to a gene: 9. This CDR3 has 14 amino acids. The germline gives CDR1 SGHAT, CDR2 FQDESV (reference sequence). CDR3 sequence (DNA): TGTGCCAGCAGTCGGGCTAGCGGGAGCTACGAGCAGTTCTTC. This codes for CASSRASGSYEQFF.

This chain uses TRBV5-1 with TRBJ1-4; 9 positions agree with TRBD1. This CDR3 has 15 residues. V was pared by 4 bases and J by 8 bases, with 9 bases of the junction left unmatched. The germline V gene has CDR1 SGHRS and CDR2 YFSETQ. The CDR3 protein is CASSSGDRVGEKLFF. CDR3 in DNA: TGCGCCAGCAGCAGCGGGGACAGGGTAGGAGAAAAACTGTTTTTT.